This paragraph covers one TCR beta chain sequence. Germline CDR1 reads SGHTA; CDR2 reads FQGNSA. The CDR3 is made up of 14 amino acids. Trimming pared 1 base from V and 8 bases from J, leaving 12 bases between. This entry belongs to a study of blood T cell repertoires in COVID-19. At the level of the study: Sites across the United States, Italy and Spain contributed samples from acute and convalescent COVID-19.

Source study methods: Cell counts per sample came from amplifying reference gene primers. Sequenced by immunoSEQ multiplex PCR; TCRdb stores in-frame clones only, minus some. V, J and clone size derive from that table, while D and trimming were established from the DNA sequence. The sample consists of about 120,000 clones, approximately 80% of them appearing once. The sample was peripheral blood. The receptor was isolated from a man between 65 and 79 years old with active or convalescent COVID-19. V is TRBV7-2 and J is TRBJ2-1, with a tentative D call TRBD2 (6 bases). CDR3 bases: TGTGCCAGCAGCTTAGACGGGAGCTTCGATGAGCAGTTCTTC. It encodes CASSLDGSFDEQFF.